The rows below give T cell receptor beta chains drawn from one sample of a study of blood T cell repertoires in COVID-19. The assay was immunoSEQ multiplex PCR, and TCRdb's table has in-frame clones only and misses some. The sample yields 350,000 to 450,000 clones, roughly four fifths seen once. What was sequenced was PBMCs or T cells enriched from blood (not recorded which). These receptors were taken from a woman in her fifties or sixties who had recovered from COVID-19. Both conserved end residues are part of each CDR3. A D gene is named only where the DNA matches it firmly.

v_gene,d_gene,j_gene,CDR3nt,CDR3aa
TRBV20-1,TRBD1,TRBJ1-4,TGCAGTGCTAGTAGGACAGGGGGCCTCATGACTAATGAAAAACTGTTTTTT,CSASRTGGLMTNEKLFF
TRBV4-1,TRBD2,TRBJ2-1,TGCGCCAGCAGCCAAGATTGGGGCGGGAGATGGGACAATGAGCAGTTCTTC,CASSQDWGGRWDNEQFF
TRBV4-1,TRBD1,TRBJ1-1,TGCGCCAGCAGCCAGGACAGGGGGAACACTGAAGCTTTCTTT,CASSQDRGNTEAFF
TRBV9,NA,TRBJ2-2,TGTGCCAGCAGCGTAGCTACAGGGTTACCGAACACCGGGGAGCTGTTTTTT,CASSVATGLPNTGELFF
TRBV19,TRBD2,TRBJ2-1,TGTGCCAGTAGTACCTTATTCCCATTAGCGGGAGGTCTTACCCAGAGCTCCTACAATGAGCAGTTCTTC,CASSTLFPLAGGLTQSSYNEQFF
TRBV6-5,TRBD1,TRBJ1-4,TGTGCCAGCAAAGGACAGGGGGCGGTGAGTGAAAAACTGTTTTTT,CASKGQGAVSEKLFF
TRBV5-1,NA,TRBJ1-1,TGCGCCAGCAGCTTGGGAGGAGGAACTGAAGCTTTCTTT,CASSLGGGTEAFF
TRBV6-5,TRBD2,TRBJ2-3,TGTGCCAGCAGTTACTCGGGCGGGGGGCCGACAGATACGCAGTATTTT,CASSYSGGGPTDTQYF
TRBV7-3,TRBD2,TRBJ2-5,TGTGCCAGCACGCCTAGCGGGGGGCGGGGGACCCAGTACTTC,CASTPSGGRGTQYF
TRBV27,NA,TRBJ2-7,TGTGCCAGCAGTTTCGGGACTGCCTACGAGCAGTACTTC,CASSFGTAYEQYF
TRBV5-1,NA,TRBJ2-1,TGCGCCAGCAGCCCTCGGGTAGGAACCTACAATGAGCAGTTCTTC,CASSPRVGTYNEQFF
TRBV7-7,TRBD2,TRBJ2-2,TGTGCCAGCAGCTTAATCCCTAGCGGGGTTGGCACCGGGGAGCTGTTTTTT,CASSLIPSGVGTGELFF
TRBV9,TRBD2,TRBJ2-7,TGTGCCAGCAGCGTAGGGCCAGCGGGAATAAGCTACGAGCAGTACTTC,CASSVGPAGISYEQYF
TRBV18,NA,TRBJ2-5,TGTGCCAGCTCACCACTGACCCCTACAGATCAAGAGACCCAGTACTTC,CASSPLTPTDQETQYF
TRBV11-2,TRBD2,TRBJ2-7,TGTGCCAGCAGCTTAGATCGAGCTAGCGGGACTTACGAGCAGTACTTC,CASSLDRASGTYEQYF